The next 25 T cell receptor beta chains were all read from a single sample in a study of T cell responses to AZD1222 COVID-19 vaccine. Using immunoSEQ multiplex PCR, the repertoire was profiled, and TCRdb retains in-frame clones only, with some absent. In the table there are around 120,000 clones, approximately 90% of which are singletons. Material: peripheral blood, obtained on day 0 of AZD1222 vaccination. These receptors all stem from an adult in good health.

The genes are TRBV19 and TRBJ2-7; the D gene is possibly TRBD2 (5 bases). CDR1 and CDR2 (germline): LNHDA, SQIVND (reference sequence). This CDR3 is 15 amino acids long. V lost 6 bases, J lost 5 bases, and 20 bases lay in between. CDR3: CASRDLGQSGHEQYF. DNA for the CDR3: TGTGCCAGTAGGGACCTCGGGCAAAGCGGTCACGAGCAGTACTTC.

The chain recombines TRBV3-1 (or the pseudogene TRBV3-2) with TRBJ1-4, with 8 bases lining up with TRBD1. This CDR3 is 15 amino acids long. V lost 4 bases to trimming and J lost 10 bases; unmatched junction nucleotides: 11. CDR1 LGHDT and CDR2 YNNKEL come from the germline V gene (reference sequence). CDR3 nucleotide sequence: TGTGCCAGCAGCCCCCGGACAGGGAAAGGGGCAAAACTGTTTTTT. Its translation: CASSPRTGKGAKLFF.

The CDR3 DNA follows: TGTGCCAGCAGTAGACAGCCAACACCCCACGAGCAGTACTTC. Translation gives CASSRQPTPHEQYF. The chain joins TRBV6-5 to TRBJ2-7; D may be TRBD1 (5 bases). Trimming left V 5 bases short and J 5 bases short, with 16 bases between. Germline-derived CDR1 and CDR2 are MNHEY and SVGAGI. The CDR3 sequence is 14 residues long.

The CDR3 nucleotides read TGTGCCAGCAGCTTGGAAAAGAAGCTGTTTTTT. Residues: CASSLEKKLFF. The V and J genes are TRBV7-8 and TRBJ1-4; D not resolved. Trimming removed 3 bases at V and 14 bases at J, with 10 bases between. CDR3 length equals 11 residues. Germline V CDR1 and CDR2: SGHVS, FQNEAQ. The variable domain in full, completed from reference TRBV7-8 and TRBJ1-4, reads GAGVSQSPRYKVAKRGQDVALRCDPISGHVSLFWYQQALGQGPEFLTYFQNEAQLDKSGLPSDRFFAERPEGSVSTLKIQRTQQEDSAVYLCASSLEKKLFFGSGTQLSVL.

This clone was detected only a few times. The CDR3 DNA reads as TGTGCCAGCAGCGGGGGTGGGCAGCCCCAGCATTTT. This gives the protein CASSGGGQPQHF. The chain joins TRBV12-3 or TRBV12-4 to TRBJ1-5, with a weak D call TRBD1 (5 bases). Trimming took off 6 bases at V and 7 bases at J, with 10 bases between the two ends. There are 12 residues in the CDR3.

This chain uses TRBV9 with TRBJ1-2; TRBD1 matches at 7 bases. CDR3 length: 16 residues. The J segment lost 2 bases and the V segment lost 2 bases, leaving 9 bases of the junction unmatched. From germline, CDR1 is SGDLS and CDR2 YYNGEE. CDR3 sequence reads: CASSVLGRQGNYGYTF. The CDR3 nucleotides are TGTGCCAGCAGCGTCCTAGGAAGACAGGGCAACTATGGCTACACCTTC.

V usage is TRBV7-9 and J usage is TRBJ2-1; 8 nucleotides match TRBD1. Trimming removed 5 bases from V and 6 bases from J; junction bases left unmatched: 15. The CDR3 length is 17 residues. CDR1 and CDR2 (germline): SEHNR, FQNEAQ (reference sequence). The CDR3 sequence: CASSHPFGQGDGNEQFF. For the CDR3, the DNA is TGTGCCAGCAGCCACCCTTTCGGACAGGGTGACGGCAATGAGCAGTTCTTC.

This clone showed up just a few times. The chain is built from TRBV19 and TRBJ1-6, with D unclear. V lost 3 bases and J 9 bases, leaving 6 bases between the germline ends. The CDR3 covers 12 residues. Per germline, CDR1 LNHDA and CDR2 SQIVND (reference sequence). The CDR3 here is CASSISSSPLHF. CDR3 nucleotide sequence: TGTGCCAGTAGTATCTCGAGTTCACCCCTCCACTTT.

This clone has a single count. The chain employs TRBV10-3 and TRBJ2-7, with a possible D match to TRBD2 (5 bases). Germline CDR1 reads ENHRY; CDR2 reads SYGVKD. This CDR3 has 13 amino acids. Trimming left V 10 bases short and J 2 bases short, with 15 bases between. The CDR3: CATADWETYEQYF. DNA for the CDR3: TGTGCCACCGCTGATTGGGAGACCTACGAGCAGTACTTC.

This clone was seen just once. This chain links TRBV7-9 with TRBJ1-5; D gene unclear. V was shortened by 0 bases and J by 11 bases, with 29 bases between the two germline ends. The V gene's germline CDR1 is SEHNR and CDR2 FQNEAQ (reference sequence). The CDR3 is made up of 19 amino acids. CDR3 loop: CASSLAHEIIAGLILAQHF. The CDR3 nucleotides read TGTGCCAGCAGCTTAGCGCATGAGATAATCGCAGGTTTGATTCTGGCCCAGCATTTT. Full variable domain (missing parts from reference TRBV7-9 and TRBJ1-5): DTGVSQNPRHKITKRGQNVTFRCDPISEHNRLYWYRQTLGQGPEFLTYFQNEAQLEKSRLLSDRFSAERPKGSFSTLEIQRTEQGDSAMYLCASSLAHEIIAGLILAQHFGDGTRLSIL.

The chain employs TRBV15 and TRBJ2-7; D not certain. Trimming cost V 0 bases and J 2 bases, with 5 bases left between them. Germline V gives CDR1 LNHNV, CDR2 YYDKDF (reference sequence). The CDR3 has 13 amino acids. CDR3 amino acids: CATSRDLPYEQYF. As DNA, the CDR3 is TGTGCCACCAGCAGAGATCTGCCCTACGAGCAGTACTTC.

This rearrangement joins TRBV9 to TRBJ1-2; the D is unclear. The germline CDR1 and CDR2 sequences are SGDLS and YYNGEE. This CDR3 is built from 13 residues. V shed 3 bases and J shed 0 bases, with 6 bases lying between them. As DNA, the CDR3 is TGTGCCAGCAGCGCGGCTACTAACTATGGCTACACCTTC. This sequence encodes CASSAATNYGYTF. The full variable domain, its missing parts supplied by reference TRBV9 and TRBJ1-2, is DSGVTQTPKHLITATGQRVTLRCSPRSGDLSVYWYQQSLDQGLQFLIQYYNGEERAKGNILERFSAQQFPDLHSELNLSSLELGDSALYFCASSAATNYGYTFGSGTRLTVV.

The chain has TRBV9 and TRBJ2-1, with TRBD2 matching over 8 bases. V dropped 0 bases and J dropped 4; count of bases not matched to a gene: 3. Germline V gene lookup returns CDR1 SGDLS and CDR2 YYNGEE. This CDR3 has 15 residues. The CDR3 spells CASSVAASGYNEQFF. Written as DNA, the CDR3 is TGTGCCAGCAGCGTAGCGGCTAGCGGGTACAATGAGCAGTTCTTC.

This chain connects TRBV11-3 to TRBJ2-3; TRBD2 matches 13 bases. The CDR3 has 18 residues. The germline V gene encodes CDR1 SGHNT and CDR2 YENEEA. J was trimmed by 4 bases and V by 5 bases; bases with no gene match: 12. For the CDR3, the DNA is TGTGCCAGCAGCCAAGGGACTAGCGGGAACCCACCCGCAGATACGCAGTATTTT. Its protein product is CASSQGTSGNPPADTQYF.

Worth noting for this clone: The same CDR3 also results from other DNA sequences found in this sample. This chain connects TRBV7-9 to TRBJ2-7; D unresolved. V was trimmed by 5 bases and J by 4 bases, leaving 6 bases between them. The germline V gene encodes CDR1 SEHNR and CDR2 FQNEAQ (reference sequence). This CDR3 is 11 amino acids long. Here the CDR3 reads CASSPGYEQYF. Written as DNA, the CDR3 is TGTGCCAGCAGCCCCGGATACGAGCAGTACTTC.

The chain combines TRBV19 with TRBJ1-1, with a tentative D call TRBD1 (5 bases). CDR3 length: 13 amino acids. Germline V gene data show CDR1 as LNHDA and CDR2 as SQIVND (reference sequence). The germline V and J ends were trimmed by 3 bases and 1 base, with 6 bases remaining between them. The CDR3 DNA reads TGTGCCAGTAGTATGGGGCCGAACACTGAAGCTTTCTTT. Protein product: CASSMGPNTEAFF.

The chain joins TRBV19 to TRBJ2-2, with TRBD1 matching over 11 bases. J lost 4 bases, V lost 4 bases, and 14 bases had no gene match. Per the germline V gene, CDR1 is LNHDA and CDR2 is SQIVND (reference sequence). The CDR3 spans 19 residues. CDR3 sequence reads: CASSRDRGSGQGGTGELFF. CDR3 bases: TGTGCCAGTAGTAGGGACAGGGGGAGCGGACAGGGAGGCACCGGGGAGCTGTTTTTT.

The CDR3 nucleotides read TGTGCCAGCAGCTTAGACGTGAGCTCCTACAATGAGCAGTTCTTC. This codes for CASSLDVSSYNEQFF. The V gene is TRBV7-3, the J gene TRBJ2-1; no clear D. Per germline, CDR1 SGHTA and CDR2 FQGTGA. The CDR3 is 15 residues long. Trimming left V 2 bases short and J 0 bases short, with 8 bases between.

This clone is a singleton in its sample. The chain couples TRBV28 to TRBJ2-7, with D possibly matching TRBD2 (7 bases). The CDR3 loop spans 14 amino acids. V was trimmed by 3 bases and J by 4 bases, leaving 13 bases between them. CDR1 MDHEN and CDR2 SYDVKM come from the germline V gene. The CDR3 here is CASSFAGARYEQYF. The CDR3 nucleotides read TGTGCCAGCAGTTTTGCGGGGGCGCGATACGAGCAGTACTTC.

The CDR3 region is CASSLGAGVGEQYF. For the CDR3, the DNA is TGCGCCAGCAGCTTGGGGGCGGGAGTGGGTGAGCAGTACTTC. V and J are TRBV5-1 and TRBJ2-7; 7 bases match TRBD2. Germline values: CDR1 SGHRS, CDR2 YFSETQ. The junction had 7 bases not matched to a gene; V was cut back by 0 bases and J by 7 bases. The CDR3 runs 14 residues. The entire variable domain, with the rest obtained from reference TRBV5-1 and TRBJ2-7, is as follows: KAGVTQTPRYLIKTRGQQVTLSCSPISGHRSVSWYQQTPGQGLQFLFEYFSETQRNKGNFPGRFSGRQFSNSRSEMNVSTLELGDSALYLCASSLGAGVGEQYFGPGTRLTVT.

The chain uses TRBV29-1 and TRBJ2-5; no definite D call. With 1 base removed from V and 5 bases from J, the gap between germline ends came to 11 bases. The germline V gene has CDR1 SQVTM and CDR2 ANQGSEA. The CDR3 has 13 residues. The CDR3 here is CSVEGAPTETQYF. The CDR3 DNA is TGCAGCGTTGAAGGGGCGCCAACCGAGACCCAGTACTTC.

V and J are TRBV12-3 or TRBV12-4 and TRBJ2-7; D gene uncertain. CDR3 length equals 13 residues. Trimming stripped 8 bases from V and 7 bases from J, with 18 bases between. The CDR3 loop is CASGRVSIGEQYF. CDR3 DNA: TGTGCCAGCGGCCGGGTCAGCATAGGAGAGCAGTACTTC.

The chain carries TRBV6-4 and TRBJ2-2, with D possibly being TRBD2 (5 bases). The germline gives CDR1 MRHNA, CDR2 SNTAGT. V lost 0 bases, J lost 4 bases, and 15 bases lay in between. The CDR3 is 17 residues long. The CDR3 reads CASSDSRVRGITGELFF. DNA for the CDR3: TGTGCCAGCAGTGACTCGAGGGTGAGAGGGATCACCGGGGAGCTGTTTTTT.

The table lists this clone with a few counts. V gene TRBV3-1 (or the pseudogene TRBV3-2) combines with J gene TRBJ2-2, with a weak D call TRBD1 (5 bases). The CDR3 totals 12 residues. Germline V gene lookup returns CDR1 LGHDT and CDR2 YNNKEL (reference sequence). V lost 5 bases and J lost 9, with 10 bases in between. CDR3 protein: CASSYGHRELFF. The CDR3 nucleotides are TGTGCCAGCAGCTATGGACACAGGGAGCTGTTTTTT.

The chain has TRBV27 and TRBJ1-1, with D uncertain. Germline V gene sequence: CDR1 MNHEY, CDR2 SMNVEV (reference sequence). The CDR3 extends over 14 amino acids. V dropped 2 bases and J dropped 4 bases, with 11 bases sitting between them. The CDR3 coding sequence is TGTGCCAGCAGTTTAACCGGACTCGGCACTGAAGCTTTCTTT. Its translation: CASSLTGLGTEAFF.